A selection of T cell receptor beta chains follows, all from one sample in a study of shared clonotypes between healthy human individuals. The repertoire was sequenced with immunoSEQ multiplex PCR; TCRdb's copy has only in-frame clones and lacks some. The table shows around 1,000,000 clones, with roughly 80% occurring only once. The sequenced sample consisted of memory CD4+ T cells from PBMCs. The origin of the receptors is a young man in good health. Some clones in this sample may be carry-over from other donors' samples. Both conserved end residues are part of each CDR3. The order of the fields is V gene, clone size, D gene, J gene, CDR3 DNA, CDR3 protein. D genes are given only for firm matches. Rows may omit the clone size; those that give it use once, few, many or a size class.

>TRBV5-4|-|TRBD2|TRBJ2-7
TGTGCCAGCAGCCCAGGACTAGCGACGGACGAGCAGTACTTC
CASSPGLATDEQYF
>TRBV2|few|-|TRBJ2-3
TGTGCCAGCAGTGAGCGAACAGATACGCAGTATTTT
CASSERTDTQYF
>TRBV4-3|many|-|TRBJ1-1
TGCGCCAGCAGCCAAGAATCGCAGGGAGGGACTGAAGCTTTCTTT
CASSQESQGGTEAFF
>TRBV29-1|-|TRBD2|TRBJ2-1
TGCAGCGTACAGCGGGAGCCCCAATACAATGAGCAGTTCTTC
CSVQREPQYNEQFF
>TRBV19|-|-|TRBJ2-7
TGTGCCAGTTCTCTCGGGAGCTCCTACGAGCAGTACTTC
CASSLGSSYEQYF
>TRBV10-3|-|TRBD2|TRBJ2-1
TGTGCCACGCACTCGGTAGCGGGGACCTACAATGAGCAGTTCTTC
CATHSVAGTYNEQFF
>TRBV20-1|-|-|TRBJ2-1
TGCAGTGCTCTTCGAGTGGAAAGGGTCTTC
CSALRVERVF
>TRBV29-1|-|-|TRBJ2-7
TGCAGCGTTGGTAAGGGCTTAACCTACGAGCAGTACTTC
CSVGKGLTYEQYF
>TRBV6-1|few|TRBD2|TRBJ2-1
TGTGCCAGCAGTGCGTGGCGGGAGTCTTGGGACAATGAGCAGTTCTTC
CASSAWRESWDNEQFF
>TRBV29-1|-|-|TRBJ1-2
TGCAGCGCTGCCTCAAAGACCACCCTGCCAACCACCTTC
CSAASKTTLPTTF
>TRBV10-3|-|-|TRBJ2-3
TGTGCCACCCTCCCAGATAACACAGATACGCAGTATTTT
CATLPDNTDTQYF
>TRBV13|-|-|TRBJ2-7
TGTGCCAGCAGCCCTTCCCAAGCCTCGTACGAGCAGTACTTC
CASSPSQASYEQYF
>TRBV7-2|-|TRBD2|TRBJ2-3
TGTGCCAGCAGCCTCCGGACTAGGTCAGATACGCAGTATTTT
CASSLRTRSDTQYF
>TRBV6-5|-|-|TRBJ1-2
TGTGCCAGCGGACTACAAGACGTGGATGGCTACACCTTC
CASGLQDVDGYTF
>TRBV28|-|TRBD2|TRBJ2-2
TGTGCCAGCAGGGGACTAGCGGGAGGGCCCTCAAACACCGGGGAGCTGTTTTTT
CASRGLAGGPSNTGELFF
>TRBV27|once|-|TRBJ2-1
TGTGCCAGCAGGTACAGGGTCCCCTATGAGCAGTTCTTC
CASRYRVPYEQFF
>TRBV7-2|-|TRBD1|TRBJ1-3
TGTGCCAGCAGCTTCGGGACAGGGGCTAGCTCTGGAAACACCATATATTTT
CASSFGTGASSGNTIYF
>TRBV4-1|once|-|TRBJ2-7
TGCGCCAGCAGCCAAGATCCCCGGGACCCCCTGACTTGG
CASSQDPRDPLTW
>TRBV28|-|-|TRBJ2-7
TGTGCCAGCAGTGGTGGCAGGGAGGCCTACGAGCAGTACTTC
CASSGGREAYEQYF
>TRBV30|-|TRBD2|TRBJ2-3
TGTGCCTGGAAGCTAGCGGGGATCACAGATACGCAGTATTTT
CAWKLAGITDTQYF
>TRBV10-3|-|TRBD2|TRBJ2-1
TGTGCCATCAGTGAGTCGGGAGGGGACAATGAGCAGTTCTTC
CAISESGGDNEQFF
>TRBV28|-|TRBD1|TRBJ2-7
TGTGCCAGCAGCCTTATCGGGACAGGGGCCCACGAGCAGTACTTC
CASSLIGTGAHEQYF
>TRBV30|-|-|TRBJ2-7
TGTGCCTGGAGCCCGGACTCTAACTCCTACGAGCAGTACTTC
CAWSPDSNSYEQYF
>TRBV4-2|-|TRBD2|TRBJ2-7
TGTGCCAGCAGCCCCGCTAGCGGGAGCGTCTCCTACGAGCAGTACTTC
CASSPASGSVSYEQYF
>TRBV6-5|-|TRBD2|TRBJ2-1
TGTGCCAGCAGTTCGTCTCCGGGGGGGAATGAGCAGTTCTTC
CASSSSPGGNEQFF
>TRBV7-2|-|-|TRBJ2-7
TGTGCCAGCAGCTTAGTTCCGGACAGCCCCTACGAGCAGTACTTC
CASSLVPDSPYEQYF
>TRBV2|-|TRBD1|TRBJ1-5
TGTGCCAGCAGTGACAGGGGGTATTATAGCAATCAGCCCCAGCATTTT
CASSDRGYYSNQPQHF
>TRBV27|few|TRBD1|TRBJ1-2
TGTGCCAGCAGGGGGACAGGGGAGAATGGCTACACCTTC
CASRGTGENGYTF